This T cell receptor (beta chain) derives from a study of vaccination and CD4 T cells after COVID-19. Looking at the study overall: A CEFX pool, an HIV-1 Nef pool, or else no peptide went into the control cultures.

Germline V gene sequence: CDR1 SEHNR, CDR2 FQNEAQ (reference sequence). There are 14 residues in the CDR3. The germline V and J ends were trimmed by 3 bases and 0 bases, with 8 bases remaining between them. General study points: Median SARS-CoV-2-reactive clonotype numbers rose nonsignificantly, about 21 to 38.

Oncomine TCR Beta short-read sequencing was applied to DNA from cultured CD4+ T cells. TCRdb re-derived calls from the PCR reads in MiXCR, one entry per CDR3 protein. The sample carries about 20,000 distinct CDR3 sequences, over 50% recorded once. Noted treatment: approximately nine-day PBMC culture with coronavirus spike peptide pools or control peptides (ViraFEST assay). Once peptide pools had expanded antigen-specific T cells, ViraFEST sequenced TCRs. The authors cultured 1.5 million to 2 million PBMCs per well with about 10 IU/ml IL-2 and about 9.4 ug/ml peptide pools. This clonotype was detected a few times. Its antigen is not known.

The sequence was collected from a human donor who had recovered from COVID-19. J is TRBJ1-1 and V is TRBV7-9; the D gene is possibly TRBD1 (5 bases). Sequenced material: CD4+ T cells from blood, cultured in vitro. CDR3: CASSFRGLNTEAFF. The DNA for the CDR3 is TGTGCCAGCAGCTTCCGGGGCCTGAACACTGAAGCTTTCTTT.